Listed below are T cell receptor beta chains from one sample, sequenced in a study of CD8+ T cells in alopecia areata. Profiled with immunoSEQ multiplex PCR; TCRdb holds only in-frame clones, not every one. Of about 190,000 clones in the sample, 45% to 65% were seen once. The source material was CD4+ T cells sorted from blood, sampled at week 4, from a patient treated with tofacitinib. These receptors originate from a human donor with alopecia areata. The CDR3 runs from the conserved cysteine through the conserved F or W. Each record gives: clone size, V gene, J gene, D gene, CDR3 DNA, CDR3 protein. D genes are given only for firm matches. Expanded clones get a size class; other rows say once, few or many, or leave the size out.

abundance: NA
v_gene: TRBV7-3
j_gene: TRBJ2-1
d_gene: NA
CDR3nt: TGTGCCAGCAGCTTAGATGGGGGGTCTCGAAATGAGCAGTTCTTC
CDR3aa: CASSLDGGSRNEQFF

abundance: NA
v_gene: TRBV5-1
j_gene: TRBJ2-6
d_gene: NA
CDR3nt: TGCGCCAGCAGCCCGGACCAGGGGCCGCCGGGGGCCAACGTCCTGACTTTC
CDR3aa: CASSPDQGPPGANVLTF

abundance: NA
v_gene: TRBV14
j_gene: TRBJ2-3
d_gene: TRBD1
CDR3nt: TGTGCCAGCAGCCAAGACAGGGGGCGCCCAGATACGCAGTATTTT
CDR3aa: CASSQDRGRPDTQYF

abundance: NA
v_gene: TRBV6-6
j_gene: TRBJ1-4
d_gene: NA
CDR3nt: TGTGCCAGCAGTTTCGGGACGATTGATCGAGAAAAACTGTTTTTT
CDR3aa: CASSFGTIDREKLFF

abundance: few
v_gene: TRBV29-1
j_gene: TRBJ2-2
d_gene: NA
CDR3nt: TGCAGCGGGGGACCCCACTACACCGGGGAGCTGTTTTTT
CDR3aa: CSGGPHYTGELFF

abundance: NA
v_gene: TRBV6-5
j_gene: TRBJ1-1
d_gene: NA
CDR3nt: TGTGCCAGCAGTAAGCCCGGGACCCTGGAAGCTTTCTTT
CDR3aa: CASSKPGTLEAFF

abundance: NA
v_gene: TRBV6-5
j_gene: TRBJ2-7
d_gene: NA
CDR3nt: TGTGCCAGCAGCCAGATGATCGGGGACGAGCAGTACTTC
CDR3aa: CASSQMIGDEQYF

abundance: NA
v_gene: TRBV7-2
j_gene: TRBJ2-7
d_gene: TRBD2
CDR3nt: TGTGCCAGCAGCTTAGACGGGAGGGCCTCAAGCTCCTACGAGCAGTACTTC
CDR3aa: CASSLDGRASSSYEQYF

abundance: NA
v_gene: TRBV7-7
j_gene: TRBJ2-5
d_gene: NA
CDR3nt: TGTGCTAGCAGCCCAGGGAGGAGGGAGACCCAGTACTTC
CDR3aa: CASSPGRRETQYF

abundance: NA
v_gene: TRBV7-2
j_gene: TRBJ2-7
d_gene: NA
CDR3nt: TGTGCCAGCAGCTTATTAGCCTACGAGCAGTACTTC
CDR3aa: CASSLLAYEQYF

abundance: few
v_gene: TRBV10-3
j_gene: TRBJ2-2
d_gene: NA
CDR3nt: TGTGCCATCAGTAAAGGGGAGACCGGGGAGCTGTTTTTT
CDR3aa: CAISKGETGELFF

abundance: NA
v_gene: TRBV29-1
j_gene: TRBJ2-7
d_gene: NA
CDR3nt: TGCAGCGTTGTTCAGCGCTACGAGCAGTACTTC
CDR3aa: CSVVQRYEQYF

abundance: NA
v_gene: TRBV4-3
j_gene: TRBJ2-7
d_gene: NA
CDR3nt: TGCGCCAGCAGCCAAGATCTTGGGGGTCGGTTCTCCTACGAGCAGTACTTC
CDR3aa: CASSQDLGGRFSYEQYF

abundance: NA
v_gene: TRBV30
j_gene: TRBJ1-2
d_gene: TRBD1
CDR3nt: TGTGCCTGGTCCTCCGACAGGGGATCCTATGGCTACACCTTC
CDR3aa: CAWSSDRGSYGYTF

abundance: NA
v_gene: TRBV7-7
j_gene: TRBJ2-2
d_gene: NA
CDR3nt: TGTGCTAGCAGCCAAACAGGGATCACCGGGGAGCTGTTTTTT
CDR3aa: CASSQTGITGELFF

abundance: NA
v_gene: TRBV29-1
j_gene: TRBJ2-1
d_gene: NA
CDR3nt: TGCAGCGTCGATACAGGGATGTCCTACAATGAGCAGTTCTTC
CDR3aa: CSVDTGMSYNEQFF

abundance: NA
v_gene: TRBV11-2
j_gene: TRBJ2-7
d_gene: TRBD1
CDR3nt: TGTGCCAGCAGCCGACAGGGGGCCCGGGAGCAGTACTTC
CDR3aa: CASSRQGAREQYF

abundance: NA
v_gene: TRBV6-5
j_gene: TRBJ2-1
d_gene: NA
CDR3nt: TGTGCCAGCAGTCGAAACACAGGGCAGGAGTTCTTC
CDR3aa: CASSRNTGQEFF

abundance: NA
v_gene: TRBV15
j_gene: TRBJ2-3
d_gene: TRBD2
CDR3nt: TGTGCCACCAGCAGAGTTCCCGGTAGCGGGGCTTACACAGATACGCAGTATTTT
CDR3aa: CATSRVPGSGAYTDTQYF

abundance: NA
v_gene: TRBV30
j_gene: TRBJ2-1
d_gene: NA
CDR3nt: TGTGCCTGGGAAGGGGGGAATGAGCAGTTCTTC
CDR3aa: CAWEGGNEQFF

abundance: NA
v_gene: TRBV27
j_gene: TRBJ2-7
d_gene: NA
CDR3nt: TGTGCCAGCAGTTTATCGAGGCAAAACCACTACGAGCAGTACTTC
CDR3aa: CASSLSRQNHYEQYF

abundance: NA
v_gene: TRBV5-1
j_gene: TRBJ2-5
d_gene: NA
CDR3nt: TGCGCCAGCAGCTTGCGGACAGAGACCCAGTACTTC
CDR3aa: CASSLRTETQYF

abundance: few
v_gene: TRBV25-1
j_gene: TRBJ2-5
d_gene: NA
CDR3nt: TGTGCCAGCAGTGATGGAAGGGGGGGTCGGTTTGGGGAGACCCAGTACTTC
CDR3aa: CASSDGRGGRFGETQYF

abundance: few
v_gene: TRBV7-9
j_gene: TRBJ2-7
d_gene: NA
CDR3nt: TGTGCCAGCAGCTTAGACCGGCCGAACCAATATTCCTACGAGCAGTACTTC
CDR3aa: CASSLDRPNQYSYEQYF

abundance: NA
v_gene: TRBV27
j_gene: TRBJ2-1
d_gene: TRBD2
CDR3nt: TGTGCCAGCAGTCCCTACGGGCGGGAGGGCCAGGTGGGGCAGTTCTTC
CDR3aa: CASSPYGREGQVGQFF

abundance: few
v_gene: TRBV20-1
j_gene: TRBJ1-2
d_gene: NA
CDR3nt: TGCAGTGCCGCTGCAGGTCGTGGCTACACCTTC
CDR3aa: CSAAAGRGYTF

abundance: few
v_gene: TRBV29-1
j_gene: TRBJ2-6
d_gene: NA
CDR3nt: TGCAGCGTTAGTATAGCTGGGGCCAACGTCCTGACTTTC
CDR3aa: CSVSIAGANVLTF

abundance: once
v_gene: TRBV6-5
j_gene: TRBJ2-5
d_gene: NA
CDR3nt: TGTGCCAGTCTTGGGGGGCAGTGGGAGACCCAGTACTTC
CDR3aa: CASLGGQWETQYF

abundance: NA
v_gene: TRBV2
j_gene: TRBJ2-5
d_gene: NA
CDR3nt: TGTGCCAGCCAGGACACAACGAGACAAGAGACCCAGTACTTC
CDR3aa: CASQDTTRQETQYF

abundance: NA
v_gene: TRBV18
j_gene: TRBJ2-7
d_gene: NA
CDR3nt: TGTGCCAGCTCACCTAGGACAGTGAGCTCCTACGAGCAGTACTTC
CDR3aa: CASSPRTVSSYEQYF

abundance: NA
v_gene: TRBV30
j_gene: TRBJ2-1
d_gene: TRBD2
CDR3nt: TGTGCCTGGAAGCGGGAGAACTACAATGAGCAGTTCTTC
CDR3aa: CAWKRENYNEQFF

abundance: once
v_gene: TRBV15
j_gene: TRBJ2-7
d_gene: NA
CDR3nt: TGTGCCACCAGCAATCTAGGGAACGAGCAGTACTTC
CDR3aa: CATSNLGNEQYF

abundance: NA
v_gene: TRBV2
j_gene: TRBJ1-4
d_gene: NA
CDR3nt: TGTGCCAGCAGTGAAGACAGGGTTCCCCTGAATGAAAAACTGTTTTTT
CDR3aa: CASSEDRVPLNEKLFF

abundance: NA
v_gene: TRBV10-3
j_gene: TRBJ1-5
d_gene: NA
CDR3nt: TGTGCCATCAGTGAGTCGACGACAGAAAATCAGCCCCAGCATTTT
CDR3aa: CAISESTTENQPQHF

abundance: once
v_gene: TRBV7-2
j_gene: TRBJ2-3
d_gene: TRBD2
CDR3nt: TGTGCCAGCCGCGACGGGAGGGCCGGAGTCACGCAGTATTTT
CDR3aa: CASRDGRAGVTQYF

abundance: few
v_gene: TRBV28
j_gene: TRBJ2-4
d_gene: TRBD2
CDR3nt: TGTGCCAGCTCCCGGGGGGACTCAAACATTCAGTACTTC
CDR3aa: CASSRGDSNIQYF

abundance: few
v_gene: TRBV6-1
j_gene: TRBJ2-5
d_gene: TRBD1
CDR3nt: TGTGCCAGCAGTGAAGCGGGGACAGTCAAAGAGACCCAGTACTTC
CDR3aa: CASSEAGTVKETQYF

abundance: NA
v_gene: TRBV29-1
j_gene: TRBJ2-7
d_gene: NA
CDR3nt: TGCAGCGTTGAAGATACTGGGTTCGAGCAGTACTTC
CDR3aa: CSVEDTGFEQYF

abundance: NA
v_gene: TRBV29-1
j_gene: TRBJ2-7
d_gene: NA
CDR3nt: TGCAGCGTTGTTCTACTAGCTTTTGCCCCAGGGGAGCAGTACTTC
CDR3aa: CSVVLLAFAPGEQYF

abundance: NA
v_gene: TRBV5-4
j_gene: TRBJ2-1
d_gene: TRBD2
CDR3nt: TGTGCCAGCAGCCCCGGCGGGACTAGCGGATACAATGAGCAGTTCTTC
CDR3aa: CASSPGGTSGYNEQFF

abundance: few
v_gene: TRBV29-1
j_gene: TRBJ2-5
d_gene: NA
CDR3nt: TGCAGCGCCGGAGAAGAGACCCAGTACTTC
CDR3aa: CSAGEETQYF

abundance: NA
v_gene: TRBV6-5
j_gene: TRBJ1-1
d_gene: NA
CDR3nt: TGTGCCAGCAGTGGGCGGGGTAACACTGAAGCTTTCTTT
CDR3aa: CASSGRGNTEAFF